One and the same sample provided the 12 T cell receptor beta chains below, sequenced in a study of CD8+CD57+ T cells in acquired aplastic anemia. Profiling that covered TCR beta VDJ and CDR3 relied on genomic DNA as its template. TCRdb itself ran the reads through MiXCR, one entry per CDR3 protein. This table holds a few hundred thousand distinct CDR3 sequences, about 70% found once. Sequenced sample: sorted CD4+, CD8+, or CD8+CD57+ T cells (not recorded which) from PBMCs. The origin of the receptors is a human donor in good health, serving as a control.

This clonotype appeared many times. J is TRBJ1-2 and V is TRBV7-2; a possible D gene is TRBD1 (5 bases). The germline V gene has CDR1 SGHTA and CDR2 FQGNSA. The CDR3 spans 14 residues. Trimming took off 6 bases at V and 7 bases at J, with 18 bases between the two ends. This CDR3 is CASRLNSREGGYTF. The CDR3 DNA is TGTGCCAGCAGGCTCAACAGCAGGGAGGGTGGCTACACCTTC.

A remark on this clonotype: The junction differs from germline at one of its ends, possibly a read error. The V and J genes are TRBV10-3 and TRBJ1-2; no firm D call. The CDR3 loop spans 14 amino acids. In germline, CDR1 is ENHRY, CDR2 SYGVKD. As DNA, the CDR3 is TGTGCCAGCAGTAAGCCGGGAAGGAACTATGGCTACACCTTC. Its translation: CASSKPGRNYGYTF.

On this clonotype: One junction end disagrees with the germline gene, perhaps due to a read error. CDR3 nucleotide sequence: TGTGCCAGCAGCGAGCTCCGCAGCCAGAGCACCGGGGAGCTGTTTTTT. Translating gives CASSELRSQSTGELFF. This chain joins TRBV10-1 and TRBJ2-2, with D hard to call. This CDR3 comprises 16 residues. Per germline, CDR1 WNHNN and CDR2 SYGVQD (reference sequence).

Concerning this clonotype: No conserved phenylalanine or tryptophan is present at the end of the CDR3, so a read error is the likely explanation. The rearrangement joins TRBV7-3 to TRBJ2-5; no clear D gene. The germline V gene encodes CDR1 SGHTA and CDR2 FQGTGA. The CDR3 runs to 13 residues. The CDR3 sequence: CASGLTPEETQYL. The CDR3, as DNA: TGTGCTAGTGGTTTGACTCCGGAGGAGACCCAGTACCTC.

CDR3 sequence (DNA): TGCAGTGCTAGTAGACCGGACAGGGAAGAGACCCAGTACTTC. This sequence encodes CSASRPDREETQYF. The chain employs TRBV20-1 and TRBJ2-5, with TRBD1 identical over 8 bases. V dropped 3 bases and J dropped 3; count of bases not matched to a gene: 6. The CDR3 has 14 amino acids. From germline, CDR1 is DFQATT and CDR2 SNEGSKA (reference sequence).

CDR3 nucleotide sequence: TGCAGCGTTGTGGTGGCGGGGAGGGACACGCAGTATTTT. As protein: CSVVVAGRDTQYF. This chain joins TRBV29-1 and TRBJ2-3, with 7 bases fitting TRBD2. V lost 4 bases to trimming and J lost 9 bases; unmatched junction nucleotides: 10. The CDR3 spans 13 residues. Germline V gene sequence: CDR1 SQVTM, CDR2 ANQGSEA.

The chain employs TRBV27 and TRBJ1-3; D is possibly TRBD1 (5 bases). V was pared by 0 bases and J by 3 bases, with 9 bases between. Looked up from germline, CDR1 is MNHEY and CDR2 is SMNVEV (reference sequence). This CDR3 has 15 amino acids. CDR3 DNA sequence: TGTGCCAGCAGTTTATCGATGGGGGTTGGAAACACCATATATTTT. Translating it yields CASSLSMGVGNTIYF.

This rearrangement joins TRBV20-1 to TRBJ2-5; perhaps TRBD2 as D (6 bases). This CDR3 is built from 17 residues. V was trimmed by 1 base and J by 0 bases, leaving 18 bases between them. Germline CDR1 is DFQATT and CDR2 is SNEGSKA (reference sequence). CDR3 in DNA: TGCAGTGCTAGAGCCCGAACGTGCGGGGTGTACCAAGAGACCCAGTACTTC. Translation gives CSARARTCGVYQETQYF.

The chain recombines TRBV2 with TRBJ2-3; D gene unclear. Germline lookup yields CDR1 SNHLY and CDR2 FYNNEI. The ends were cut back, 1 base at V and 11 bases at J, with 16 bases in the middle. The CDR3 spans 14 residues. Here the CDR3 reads CASSEGATYNEQYF. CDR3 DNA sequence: TGTGCCAGCAGTGAAGGGGCCACCTACAATGAGCAGTATTTT.

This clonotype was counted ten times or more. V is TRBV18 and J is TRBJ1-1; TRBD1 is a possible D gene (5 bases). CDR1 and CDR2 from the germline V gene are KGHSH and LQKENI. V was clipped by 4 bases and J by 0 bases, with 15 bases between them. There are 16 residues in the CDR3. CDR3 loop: CASSRTGGGMNTEAFF. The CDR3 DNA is TGTGCCAGCTCACGAACGGGTGGGGGGATGAACACTGAAGCTTTCTTT.

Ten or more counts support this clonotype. The CDR3 sequence: CASSLSGIHTDTQYF. CDR3 DNA: TGTGCCAGCAGCCTTTCCGGGATTCACACAGATACGCAGTATTTT. The gene calls are TRBV7-2 and TRBJ2-3, with D possibly being TRBD2 (5 bases). The V gene's germline CDR1 is SGHTA and CDR2 FQGNSA. The V end was cut by 5 bases, the J end by 2 bases, with 14 bases between. This CDR3 is built from 15 residues.

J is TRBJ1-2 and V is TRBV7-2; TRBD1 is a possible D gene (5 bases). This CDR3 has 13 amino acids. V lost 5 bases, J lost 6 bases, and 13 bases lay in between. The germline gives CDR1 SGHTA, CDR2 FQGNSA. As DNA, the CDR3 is TGTGCCAGCAGCCCTCAGGGTTGGGATGGCTACACCTTC. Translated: CASSPQGWDGYTF. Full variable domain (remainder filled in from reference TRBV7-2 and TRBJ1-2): GAGVSQSPSNKVTEKGKDVELRCDPISGHTALYWYRQSLGQGLEFLIYFQGNSAPDKSGLPSDRFSAERTGGSVSTLTIQRTQQEDSAVYLCASSPQGWDGYTFGSGTRLTVV.